A single sample gave rise to the 5 T cell receptor beta chains below, sequenced in a study of T cells in women clearing cervical HPV infection. This table comes from immunoSEQ multiplex PCR, and its TCRdb copy is limited to in-frame clones, with some not included. The sample holds about 26,000 clones. Sequencing used blood buffy coat. All receptors derive from a woman aged 18 to 75 with a cervical HPV16 infection that either progressed to CIN3+ or cleared (not recorded which).

A word on this clone: The read ends 3 residues before the CDR3 terminus; that terminus is restored from the germline J gene. The chain employs TRBV7-6 and TRBJ1-1; possible D gene TRBD1, 5 bases. V lost 5 bases, J lost 6 bases, and 7 bases lay in between. The CDR3 totals 11 residues. The germline V gene has CDR1 SGHVS and CDR2 FNYEAQ. The CDR3 loop is CASSRGAEAFF. The CDR3 DNA, read in part, is TGTGCCAGCAGCCGGGGGGCTGAA.

To note about this clone: Coverage ceases 3 residues before the CDR3 finishes, and the germline J gene fills in the end. The V gene is TRBV20-1, the J gene TRBJ2-5; 10 bases line up with TRBD2. The CDR3 is 17 amino acids. Germline V gene data show CDR1 as DFQATT and CDR2 as SNEGSKA (reference sequence). The J segment lost 5 bases and the V segment lost 7 bases, leaving 19 bases of the junction unmatched. CDR3 region: CSGLYATSGVLSETQYF. The CDR3 DNA, read in part, is TGCAGTGGATTATACGCAACTAGCGGGGTGCTATCCGAGACC.

In the case of this clone: The CDR3 goes on 3 residues after the read ends, and that part is filled in from the germline J gene. The chain employs TRBV30 and TRBJ1-5, with TRBD1 as a possible D gene (5 bases). Germline CDR1 reads GTSNPN; CDR2 reads SVGIG (reference sequence). With 2 bases removed from V and 0 bases from J, the gap between germline ends came to 14 bases. The CDR3 sequence is 16 residues long. The part of the CDR3 DNA that was read is TGTGCCTGGAGTTCGGCTTTCGACAGTAGCAATCAGCCC. The encoded protein is CAWSSAFDSSNQP. The entire CDR3 protein reads CAWSSAFDSSNQPQHF.

Details on this clone: The CDR3 is cut off 3 residues early in the read; its end comes from the germline J gene. The chain recombines TRBV5-4 with TRBJ2-5; tentative D call: TRBD1 (5 bases). The V end was cut by 0 bases, the J end by 5 bases, with 14 bases between. This CDR3 is built from 15 residues. CDR1 is SGHNT and CDR2 is YYREEE in the germline V gene (reference sequence). The CDR3 loop is CASSLAVQGSETQYF. The DNA read from the CDR3 is TGTGCCAGCAGCTTGGCGGTCCAGGGTAGCGAGACC. The full variable domain, completed using reference TRBV5-4 and TRBJ2-5, is ETGVTQSPTHLIKTRGQQVTLRCSSQSGHNTVSWYQQALGQGPQFIFQYYREEENGRGNFPPRFSGLQFPNYSSELNVNALELDDSALYLCASSLAVQGSETQYFGPGTRLLVL.

CDR3 bases read: TGTGCCAGCAGCTCGTACAGGGACCGTCACTCACCC. Its translation: CASSSYRDRHSP. The whole CDR3 is CASSSYRDRHSPLHF. The chain has TRBV5-8 and TRBJ1-6; weak D call: TRBD1 (6 bases). Read sequence stops 3 residues before the CDR3 end, and the germline J gene provides the missing end. CDR3 length: 15 residues. Germline CDR1 and CDR2: SGHTS and YDEGEE. The ends were cut back, 3 bases at V and 10 bases at J, with 17 bases in the middle. Drawing the rest from reference TRBV5-8 and TRBJ1-6, the complete variable domain is EAGVTQSPTHLIKTRGQQATLRCSPISGHTSVYWYQQALGLGLQFLLWYDEGEERNRGNFPPRFSGRQFPNYSSELNVNALELEDSALYLCASSSYRDRHSPLHFGNGTRLTVT.